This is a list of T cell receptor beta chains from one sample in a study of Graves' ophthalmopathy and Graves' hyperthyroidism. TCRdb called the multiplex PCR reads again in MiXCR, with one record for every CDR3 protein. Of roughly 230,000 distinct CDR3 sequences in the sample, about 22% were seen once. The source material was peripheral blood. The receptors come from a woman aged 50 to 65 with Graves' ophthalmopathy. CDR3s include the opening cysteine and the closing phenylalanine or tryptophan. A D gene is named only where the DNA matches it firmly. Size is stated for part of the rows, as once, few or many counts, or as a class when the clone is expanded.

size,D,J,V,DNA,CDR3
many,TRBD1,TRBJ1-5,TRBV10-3,TGTGCCAGCAGGGAGTCAGGGGGAGGCAATCAGCCCCAGCATTTT,CASRESGGGNQPQHF
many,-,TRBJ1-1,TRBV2,TGTGCCAGCAGTGAAGTCGGGGGGGGGAACACTGAAGCTTTCTTT,CASSEVGGGNTEAFF
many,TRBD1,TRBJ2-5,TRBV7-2,TGTGCCAGCAGCCGGGACAGAGTGGAGGAGACCCAGTACTTC,CASSRDRVEETQYF
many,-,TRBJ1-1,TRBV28,TGTGCCATCTTACGGGGGACGGACACTGAAGCTTTCTTT,CAILRGTDTEAFF
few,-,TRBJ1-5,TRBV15,TGTGCCACTAGTGGGGAAAGCAATCAGCCCCAGCATTTT,CATSGESNQPQHF
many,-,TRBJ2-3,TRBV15,TGTGCCACCAGCAGTCGCACAGATACGCAGTATTTT,CATSSRTDTQYF
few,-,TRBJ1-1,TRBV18,TGTGCCACCTCAGGGGCAACCGACACTGAAGCTTTCTTT,CATSGATDTEAFF
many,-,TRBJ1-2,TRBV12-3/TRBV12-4,TGTGCCAGCAGTTTTCAAGTTAACTATGGCTACACCTTC,CASSFQVNYGYTF
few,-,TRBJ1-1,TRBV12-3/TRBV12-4,TGTGCCAGCAGTTTATGGGGGGCTGAAGCTTTCTTT,CASSLWGAEAFF
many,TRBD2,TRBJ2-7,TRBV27,TGTGCCAGCCGGACGGAGCGGGGGTTCTGGGAGCAGTACTTC,CASRTERGFWEQYF
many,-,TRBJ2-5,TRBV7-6,TGTGCCAGCAGCCGCACCTCGTCGGCGGGCGTCCAAGAGACCCAGTACTTC,CASSRTSSAGVQETQYF
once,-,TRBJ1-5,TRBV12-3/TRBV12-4,TGTGCCAGCAGTTTACGAATGGGCAGCAATCAGCCCCAGCATTTT,CASSLRMGSNQPQHF
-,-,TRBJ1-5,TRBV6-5,TGTGCCAGTAGTACCCGACAGGGCAATCAGCCCCAGCATTTT,CASSTRQGNQPQHF
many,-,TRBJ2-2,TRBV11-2,TGTGCCAACAAGGGAGTCGCCGGGGAGCTGTTTTTT,CANKGVAGELFF
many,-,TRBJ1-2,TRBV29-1,TGCAGCGTTGACGTACAGGGTTCCTATGGCTACACCTTC,CSVDVQGSYGYTF
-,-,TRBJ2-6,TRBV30,TGTGCCTGGAGCCGAGACAACTCTGGGGCCAACGTCCTGACTTTC,CAWSRDNSGANVLTF
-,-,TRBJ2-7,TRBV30,TGTGCCTGGAGCGTAAAGGGCGAGCAGTACTTC,CAWSVKGEQYF